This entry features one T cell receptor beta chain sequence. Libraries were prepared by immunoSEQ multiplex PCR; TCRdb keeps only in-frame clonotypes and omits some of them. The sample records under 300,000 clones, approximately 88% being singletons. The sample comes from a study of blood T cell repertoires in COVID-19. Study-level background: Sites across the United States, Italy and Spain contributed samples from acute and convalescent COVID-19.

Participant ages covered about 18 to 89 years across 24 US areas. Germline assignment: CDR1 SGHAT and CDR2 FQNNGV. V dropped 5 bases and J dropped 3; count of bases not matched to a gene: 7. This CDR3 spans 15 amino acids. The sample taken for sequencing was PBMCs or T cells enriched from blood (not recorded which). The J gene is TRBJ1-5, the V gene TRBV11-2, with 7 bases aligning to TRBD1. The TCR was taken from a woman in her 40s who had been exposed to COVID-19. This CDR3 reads CASSPRDSPNQPQHF. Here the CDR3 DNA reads TGTGCCAGCAGCCCCCGGGACAGCCCCAATCAGCCCCAGCATTTT.